Sequencing of this T cell receptor (beta chain) was carried out in a study of memory CD4+ T cells and cytomegalovirus serostatus. The sort gate was single viable CD3+CD4+CD8-CD45RO+ cells for memory CD4+ T cells. Positive selection with CD4 microbeads enriched total CD4+ T cells. In this sample, this clone turned up a few times. Its antigen remains unidentified. The CDR3 is 15 residues long. The ends were cut back, 2 bases at V and 0 bases at J, with 11 bases in the middle. Germline V lookup: CDR1 SGDLS, CDR2 YYNGEE. The table came from immunoSEQ multiplex PCR; TCRdb's copy has only in-frame clones and leaves some out. The data contain tens of thousands of clones, roughly 78% of them singletons. Study-level points and caveats: A US-trained random forest predicted CMV serostatus with median AUC about 0.92. About 40% of the roughly 160 known CMV-associated TCRbeta sequences appeared in CD4+ memory.

The TCR sequence derives from an adult in good health and CMV-seronegative. This chain links TRBV9 with TRBJ1-1; D perhaps matches TRBD1 (5 bases). Sequenced material: memory CD4+ T cells from blood. Here the CDR3 reads CASSVRDRLNTEAFF. Written as DNA, the CDR3 is TGTGCCAGCAGCGTTAGAGACAGATTGAACACTGAAGCTTTCTTT.